Below, 18 T cell receptor beta chains from the same sample are listed, as sequenced in a study of siplizumab effects on memory and regulatory T cells. Data came from immunoSEQ multiplex PCR; TCRdb stores just in-frame clones and leaves some out. Of under 95,000 clones in the sample, approximately 95% were seen once. Sequencing was performed on non-Treg CD4+ T cells sorted from blood. All receptors come from a human donor in good health.

The rearrangement links TRBV10-3 to TRBJ2-7; D ambiguous. V gave up 2 bases and J gave up 7 bases, with 9 bases separating them. Per the germline V gene, CDR1 is ENHRY and CDR2 is SYGVKD. This CDR3 contains 12 residues. The CDR3 reads CAISEELGEQYF. In DNA form, the CDR3 reads TGTGCCATCAGTGAGGAGTTGGGGGAGCAGTACTTC.

The chain recombines TRBV12-5 with TRBJ2-5; TRBD2 matches 14 bases. Germline V gene lookup returns CDR1 LGHNT and CDR2 FRNRAP. Germline trimming cut 0 bases from V and 5 bases from J; bases unmatched to any gene: 11. This CDR3 comprises 19 residues. CDR3 region: CASGLVRQGLAGDRETQYF. CDR3 coding DNA: TGTGCTAGTGGTTTGGTGAGGCAGGGACTAGCGGGAGACCGGGAGACCCAGTACTTC.

The chain couples TRBV5-5 to TRBJ1-1, with D maybe TRBD1 (5 bases). There are 16 residues in the CDR3. The germline V and J ends were trimmed by 4 bases and 1 base, with 17 bases remaining between them. The V gene's germline CDR1 is SGHKS and CDR2 YYEKEE (reference sequence). CDR3 coding DNA: TGTGCCAGCAGCCCGACACCGGCCACAGGGAACACTGAAGCTTTCTTT. Its translation is CASSPTPATGNTEAFF.

The gene calls are TRBV6-5 and TRBJ2-1; 9 bases map to TRBD2. CDR3 size: 16 residues. With 3 bases clipped from V and 8 bases from J, the junction kept 11 bases outside the gene matches. Germline CDR1 MNHEY, CDR2 SVGAGI. The CDR3 protein is CASSYRGGGAGDEQFF. CDR3 coding DNA: TGTGCCAGCAGTTATCGGGGCGGGGGGGCTGGCGATGAGCAGTTCTTC.

This chain connects TRBV18 to TRBJ1-3; D not resolved. The V and J ends lost 3 bases and 4 bases respectively, with 10 bases between them. The CDR3 spans 14 residues. Germline values: CDR1 KGHSH, CDR2 LQKENI. The CDR3 nucleotides read TGTGCCAGCTCACCCTCGAGGGTAGGAAACACCATATATTTT. The encoded protein is CASSPSRVGNTIYF.

The rearrangement uses TRBV5-1 and TRBJ1-1; TRBD1 is a possible D gene (5 bases). Germline V gene data show CDR1 as SGHRS and CDR2 as YFSETQ. The CDR3 runs to 15 residues. V was cut by 4 bases and J by 1 base, with 14 bases left in between. The CDR3 reads CASSLTGRGNTEAFF. CDR3 in DNA: TGCGCCAGCAGCCTTACAGGACGGGGGAACACTGAAGCTTTCTTT.

The chain uses TRBV10-3 and TRBJ2-7; D unclear. Trimming left V 2 bases short and J 4 bases short, with 3 bases between. This CDR3 spans 11 amino acids. Germline V CDR1 and CDR2: ENHRY, SYGVKD. CDR3 amino acids: CAISEEYEQYF. The CDR3 coding sequence is TGTGCCATCAGTGAGGAATACGAGCAGTACTTC.

The rearrangement links TRBV2 to TRBJ1-2; tentatively, D is TRBD1 (5 bases). Germline CDR1 and CDR2: SNHLY and FYNNEI. CDR3 length: 14 residues. Trimming left V 0 bases short and J 7 bases short, with 12 bases between. CDR3 residues: CASSEARAQGGYTF. The CDR3, as DNA: TGTGCCAGCAGTGAAGCTAGGGCCCAGGGTGGCTACACCTTC. The full variable domain, its missing parts supplied by reference TRBV2 and TRBJ1-2, is EPEVTQTPSHQVTQMGQEVILRCVPISNHLYFYWYRQILGQKVEFLVSFYNNEISEKSEIFDDQFSVERPDGSNFTLKIRSTKLEDSAMYFCASSEARAQGGYTFGSGTRLTVV.

The chain couples TRBV6-5 to TRBJ2-7; D perhaps matches TRBD1 (5 bases). The CDR3 has 14 residues. V lost 2 bases, J lost 7 bases, and 15 bases lay in between. CDR1 and CDR2 from the germline V gene are MNHEY and SVGAGI. This CDR3 is CASSYGRAAREQYF. CDR3 in DNA: TGTGCCAGCAGTTACGGCAGGGCGGCCCGGGAGCAGTACTTC.

J is TRBJ2-5 and V is TRBV28, with 11 bases matching TRBD1. CDR1 MDHEN and CDR2 SYDVKM come from the germline V gene. The V segment lost 6 bases and the J segment 4 bases; nucleotides outside the gene matches: 4. This CDR3 has 14 residues. CDR3 coding DNA: TGTGCCAGCAGGGACAGGGGGCTAAGAGAGACCCAGTACTTC. Its protein product is CASRDRGLRETQYF.

The chain links TRBV6-5 to TRBJ1-2, with D tentatively TRBD1 (6 bases). Trimming removed 10 bases from V and 7 bases from J, with 13 bases in between. CDR3 length equals 11 residues. Per germline, CDR1 MNHEY and CDR2 SVGAGI. Here the CDR3 reads CATSQGAGYTF. CDR3 sequence (DNA): TGTGCCACCTCACAGGGCGCTGGCTACACCTTC.

The chain employs TRBV30 and TRBJ2-3, with D possibly being TRBD2 (6 bases). The germline CDR1 and CDR2 sequences are GTSNPN and SVGIG (reference sequence). This CDR3 has 13 amino acids. V shed 3 bases and J shed 8 bases, with 15 bases lying between them. CDR3 sequence reads: CAWSGRGYGTQYF. In DNA, the CDR3 is TGTGCCTGGAGCGGACGGGGGTATGGTACGCAGTATTTT.

The chain employs TRBV4-1 and TRBJ1-4; TRBD1 is a possible D gene (5 bases). This CDR3 is 15 amino acids long. V was shortened by 5 bases and J by 4 bases, with 14 bases between the two germline ends. CDR1 MGHRA and CDR2 YSYEKL come from the germline V gene. The DNA for the CDR3 is TGCGCCAGCAGCAACCGCAGGGATATTAATGAAAAACTGTTTTTT. Its translation: CASSNRRDINEKLFF.

CDR3 region: CALQGPRNGYTF. The CDR3, as DNA: TGTGCCTTACAGGGGCCAAGGAATGGCTACACCTTC. The chain links TRBV10-3 to TRBJ1-2; TRBD1 matches 7 bases. Germline CDR1 ENHRY, CDR2 SYGVKD. The junction had 9 bases not matched to a gene; V was cut back by 11 bases and J by 6 bases. CDR3 length equals 12 residues.

The chain recombines TRBV6-5 with TRBJ1-1; 10 bases line up with TRBD1. The germline gives CDR1 MNHEY, CDR2 SVGAGI. This CDR3 region has 15 residues. After removal of 4 bases from V and 4 bases from J, the junction contained 6 bases not matched to a gene. The DNA of the CDR3 is TGTGCCAGCAGTTCCGGGACAGGGGTCCTCACTGAAGCTTTCTTT. Its translation: CASSSGTGVLTEAFF.

The chain recombines TRBV30 with TRBJ1-2; D is uncertain. The CDR3 runs to 11 residues. The V gene lost 3 bases and the J gene lost 9 bases, with 11 bases spanning the gap. Germline CDR1 is GTSNPN and CDR2 is SVGIG (reference sequence). DNA of the CDR3: TGTGCCTGGAGCCATCCGCATAGCTACACCTTC. Translation: CAWSHPHSYTF. The whole variable domain, filled in from reference TRBV30 and TRBJ1-2, reads SQTIHQWPATLVQPVGSPLSLECTVEGTSNPNLYWYRQAAGRGLQLLFYSVGIGQISSEVPQNLSASRPQDRQFILSSKKLLLSDSGFYLCAWSHPHSYTFGSGTRLTVV.

This rearrangement joins TRBV7-2 to TRBJ2-5, with TRBD1 as a possible D gene (6 bases). The CDR3 sequence is 13 residues long. The V end was cut by 2 bases, the J end by 5 bases, with 9 bases between. Germline V lookup: CDR1 SGHTA, CDR2 FQGNSA. The CDR3 reads CASSLSGAETQYF. The CDR3 nucleotides are TGTGCCAGCAGCTTATCAGGGGCGGAGACCCAGTACTTC.

The chain links TRBV27 to TRBJ2-1; TRBD2 aligns across 7 bases. Germline trimming cut 8 bases from V and 2 bases from J; bases unmatched to any gene: 9. The germline V gene encodes CDR1 MNHEY and CDR2 SMNVEV (reference sequence). The CDR3 covers 15 residues. The CDR3 region is CASARVGGTYNEQFF. Here the CDR3 DNA reads TGTGCCAGCGCGAGGGTGGGGGGGACCTACAATGAGCAGTTCTTC.